The rows below give T cell receptor beta chains drawn from one sample of a study of blood T cell repertoires in COVID-19. Only in-frame clones appear in the TCRdb table, and some are missing; sequencing was by immunoSEQ multiplex PCR. There are fewer than 350,000 clones in the sample; roughly 85% occur only once, and under 2.5% lies in the top ten. Sequencing was carried out using PBMCs or T cells enriched from blood (not recorded which). Receptor source: a man aged 25-45 years who had recovered from COVID-19. Both conserved end residues are part of each CDR3. D genes are given only for firm matches. Part of the rows lack a size; the others show once, few, many or a class for expanded clones.

NA	TRBV7-8	NA	15	TRBJ1-3	TGTGCCAGCAGCCGAGACAGTAGCTCTGGAAACACCATATATTTT	CASSRDSSSGNTIYF
TRBD2	TRBV5-1	NA	15	TRBJ2-5	TGCGCCAGCAGCTTGGCCCCGTCGGGGGGACGGACCCAGTACTTC	CASSLAPSGGRTQYF
NA	TRBV19	NA	15	TRBJ1-1	TGTGCCAGTAATAGACAGTACGGTTTGAACACTGAAGCTTTCTTT	CASNRQYGLNTEAFF
TRBD2	TRBV4-3	NA	17	TRBJ2-2	TGCGCCAGCAGCCAAGTTTCCCCTAGCGGGGCGACCGGGGAGCTGTTTTTT	CASSQVSPSGATGELFF
NA	TRBV15	few	14	TRBJ1-2	TGTGCCACCAGCAGAGATTTAGCGGACTATGGCTACACCTTC	CATSRDLADYGYTF
NA	TRBV27	NA	17	TRBJ1-1	TGTGCCAGCAGTTTAACCGGCAGGACGGGGAGGAACACTGAAGCTTTCTTT	CASSLTGRTGRNTEAFF
NA	TRBV9	NA	16	TRBJ1-4	TGTGCCAGCAGCGCATCTAATGGGGCGCGGTCTGAAAAACTGTTTTTT	CASSASNGARSEKLFF
TRBD1	TRBV19	NA	15	TRBJ1-3	TGTGCCAGTAGTGAACAGGGGCTCGCGGGAAACACCATATATTTT	CASSEQGLAGNTIYF
NA	TRBV6-4	NA	16	TRBJ2-5	TGTGCCAGCAGGGCCCTCTCTAGCCAACGTAGAGAGACCCAGTACTTC	CASRALSSQRRETQYF
NA	TRBV18	NA	13	TRBJ2-1	TGTGCCAGCTCACAGAGCGCCGGGATTGAGCAGTTCTTC	CASSQSAGIEQFF
NA	TRBV6-5	NA	15	TRBJ1-1	TGTGCCAGCAGTTACTCATTTATAAGGGGCACTGAAGCTTTCTTT	CASSYSFIRGTEAFF
NA	TRBV7-9	NA	13	TRBJ2-7	TGTGCCAGCAGCTTAGCCGAGGTATACGAGCAGTACTTC	CASSLAEVYEQYF
NA	TRBV4-2	once	18	TRBJ2-2	TGTGCCAGCAGCCAAGATAACCCCTCGGGTGTGACCACCGGGGAGCTGTTTTTT	CASSQDNPSGVTTGELFF
NA	TRBV21-1	NA	13	TRBJ1-2	TGTGCCAGCAGCAAAGATACACCTTATGGCTACACCTTC	CASSKDTPYGYTF
NA	TRBV10-3	NA	13	TRBJ1-1	TGTGCCATGCGGGAGAGGACGAACACTGAAGCTTTCTTT	CAMRERTNTEAFF
TRBD1	TRBV5-4	NA	15	TRBJ1-4	TGTGCCAGCAGCTTGGCCGGACAGGTTAATGAAAAACTGTTTTTT	CASSLAGQVNEKLFF
NA	TRBV4-1	NA	15	TRBJ1-5	TGCGCCAGCAGCCAAGATTGGGCAGGGCGTCAGCCCCAGCATTTT	CASSQDWAGRQPQHF
TRBD1	TRBV7-9	NA	15	TRBJ1-4	TGTGCCAGCAGCACACCGACAGGGGTTAATGAAAAACTGTTTTTT	CASSTPTGVNEKLFF
NA	TRBV4-2	NA	14	TRBJ2-7	TGTGCCAGCAGCCAAGATGAATTGGGAGCCGAGCAGTACTTC	CASSQDELGAEQYF
TRBD1	TRBV15	NA	16	TRBJ2-1	TGTGCCACCACCCCGACAGGGACGAGGCCTTACAATGAGCAGTTCTTC	CATTPTGTRPYNEQFF
NA	TRBV12-5	NA	13	TRBJ2-3	TGTGCTAGTGGCAGGTCAAGCACAGATACGCAGTATTTT	CASGRSSTDTQYF
NA	TRBV30	once	11	TRBJ1-1	TGTGCCTGGAGTGTCCAGTCTGAAGCTTTCTTT	CAWSVQSEAFF
NA	TRBV4-1	NA	15	TRBJ2-5	TGCGCCAGCAGACCAAGTTGGGCAGTTATGGGGACCCAGTACTTC	CASRPSWAVMGTQYF
TRBD2	TRBV3-1/TRBV3-2	NA	15	TRBJ2-5	TGTGCCAGCAGCCAAGGTCTAGCGGGTCGAGAGACCCAGTACTTC	CASSQGLAGRETQYF
NA	TRBV12-3/TRBV12-4	NA	13	TRBJ1-3	TGTGCCAGCAGTTCAGGGACTGGAAACACCATATATTTT	CASSSGTGNTIYF
NA	TRBV25-1	NA	17	TRBJ2-6	TGTGCCAGCAGTGATAAACAGTTAGTGGCTGGGGCCAACGTCCTGACTTTC	CASSDKQLVAGANVLTF
NA	TRBV19	NA	14	TRBJ1-1	TGTGCCAGTAGTATTTTGGGGGCGGACACTGAAGCTTTCTTT	CASSILGADTEAFF
NA	TRBV7-6	NA	14	TRBJ2-7	TGTGCCAGCAGCGCGTACCCTTTATCCTACGAGCAGTACTTC	CASSAYPLSYEQYF
NA	TRBV14	NA	16	TRBJ1-1	TGTGCCAGCAGCCAAGATCGAGGCTCTATGAACACTGAAGCTTTCTTT	CASSQDRGSMNTEAFF
TRBD1	TRBV7-3	once	15	TRBJ1-3	TGTGCCAGCAGCCCGAGACAGGGTTCAGGAAACACCATATATTTT	CASSPRQGSGNTIYF
NA	TRBV12-3/TRBV12-4	once	13	TRBJ1-1	TGTGCCAGCAGTTTCTACTTGAACACTGAAGCTTTCTTT	CASSFYLNTEAFF
TRBD1	TRBV9	NA	16	TRBJ1-2	TGTGCCAGCAGTCGTCCACCGGGACAGGGGGTCTATGGCTACACCTTC	CASSRPPGQGVYGYTF
TRBD1	TRBV29-1	NA	13	TRBJ1-5	TGCAGCGTAGGGGACAGCCAAGGTCAGCCCCAGCATTTT	CSVGDSQGQPQHF
TRBD1	TRBV7-9	NA	14	TRBJ1-2	TGTGCCAGCAGCCGAGGACAGGGGGCGTCTGGCTACACCTTC	CASSRGQGASGYTF
TRBD1	TRBV3-1/TRBV3-2	once	14	TRBJ2-7	TGTGCCAGCAGCTATTCAGGGGGAAGCTACGAGCAGTACTTC	CASSYSGGSYEQYF
TRBD2	TRBV9	NA	14	TRBJ2-5	TGTGCCAGCAGCGCAGGGACTATTCAAGAGACCCAGTACTTC	CASSAGTIQETQYF
NA	TRBV5-1	NA	11	TRBJ2-7	TGCGCCAGCAGCAGCTATTACGAGCAGTACTTC	CASSSYYEQYF
TRBD1	TRBV30	NA	17	TRBJ1-5	TGTGCCTGCCGATCCGGGACAGGGTTGATCGGCAGTCAGCCCCAGCATTTT	CACRSGTGLIGSQPQHF
TRBD1	TRBV5-6	NA	15	TRBJ1-2	TGTGCCAGCAGCCAGGGACAGATCCTTAACTATGGCTACACCTTC	CASSQGQILNYGYTF
NA	TRBV20-1	NA	11	TRBJ2-7	TGCAGTGCTAGAAATCAGGGCGCTCAGTACTTC	CSARNQGAQYF
TRBD1	TRBV6-2/TRBV6-3	NA	14	TRBJ1-2	TGTGCCAGCAGCGGCCCGGGACAGAGAGAGGGCTACACCTTC	CASSGPGQREGYTF
NA	TRBV14	NA	14	TRBJ2-2	TGTGCCAGCAGCCCCTTATCTCTCACCGGGGAGCTGTTTTTT	CASSPLSLTGELFF
TRBD1	TRBV9	NA	16	TRBJ1-1	TGTGCCAGCAGCCCCCGGGGACAGGGGAGGGCCACTGAAGCTTTCTTT	CASSPRGQGRATEAFF
NA	TRBV27	NA	15	TRBJ1-2	TGTGCCAGCAGACCTATGGGCAGGGAGGACTATGGCTACACCTTC	CASRPMGREDYGYTF
NA	TRBV5-3	NA	17	TRBJ2-5	TGTGCCAGAAGCTTGTGTTTATCACGCGGACGGGGAGAGACCCAGTACTTC	CARSLCLSRGRGETQYF
NA	TRBV7-9	once	16	TRBJ2-2	TGTGCCAGCAGCTCCAGATTCCAGGGAAGTCCCGGGGAGCTGTTTTTT	CASSSRFQGSPGELFF
TRBD1	TRBV10-1	few	13	TRBJ1-6	TGCGCCAGCAGCGCGGACAGGCGTTCACCCCTCCACTTT	CASSADRRSPLHF
TRBD2	TRBV6-1	few	17	TRBJ2-7	TGTGCCAGCAGTGACCGGACTAGCGGGGGGACCTACTACGAGCAGTACTTC	CASSDRTSGGTYYEQYF
TRBD1	TRBV19	once	13	TRBJ1-4	TGTGCCAGCCTGGACAGGGTGTCTGAAAAACTGTTTTTT	CASLDRVSEKLFF
NA	TRBV4-1	NA	15	TRBJ2-1	TGCGCCAGCAGCCAAGAATGGGCACGATCTAATGAGCAGTTCTTC	CASSQEWARSNEQFF
TRBD1	TRBV19	NA	12	TRBJ1-5	TGTGCCAGTAAGACAGGGTATCAGCCCCAGCATTTT	CASKTGYQPQHF
TRBD2	TRBV6-1	once	16	TRBJ2-3	TGTGCCAGCAGTGTCATGACGGGGGGGAGCACAGATACGCAGTATTTT	CASSVMTGGSTDTQYF
NA	TRBV2	NA	13	TRBJ2-5	TGTGCCAGCCTGAAGGGGCGCGGAGAGACCCAGTACTTC	CASLKGRGETQYF
NA	TRBV9	NA	13	TRBJ2-5	TGTGCCAGCAGCGTAGAAGCGCGAGAGACCCAGTACTTC	CASSVEARETQYF
TRBD1	TRBV7-9	NA	15	TRBJ1-2	TGTGCCAGCAGCTTCGCAGGACAGGGGGCAGGGGGCTACACCTTC	CASSFAGQGAGGYTF
TRBD1	TRBV19	NA	16	TRBJ1-2	TGTGCCAGTAGTACCTATACAGGGGGCGAGCACTATGGCTACACCTTC	CASSTYTGGEHYGYTF
NA	TRBV2	NA	13	TRBJ2-7	TGTGCCAGCAGTGACAGAATCCCTCCCGAGCAGTACTTC	CASSDRIPPEQYF
TRBD1	TRBV6-5	NA	15	TRBJ2-7	TGTGCCAGCAGGGTTCCGGGACAGGGATCCTACGAGCAGTACTTC	CASRVPGQGSYEQYF
TRBD1	TRBV6-5	few	14	TRBJ1-6	TGTGCCAGCAGTTACGGACAGGGGGCTTCACCCCTCCACTTT	CASSYGQGASPLHF